The 14 T cell receptor beta chains given below trace back to one sample, sequenced in a study of control samples from healthy donors and cancer patients (dated by TCRdb to the early 2020s). The library relied on the immunoSEQ multiplex PCR assay. TCRdb stores this immuneACCESS table with in-frame sequences only. Part of the clones is absent; in the studies checked, under half of the shortfall reflects unresolved V genes, and no reason is known for the rest. The sample table lists 180,000 or so clones, 91% of them with a count of one. The ten top clones hold about 1.6% of the sample. The sample consisted of blood. The receptors were sampled from a woman aged 25 to 39 in good health.

This clone was detected only a few times. The chain carries TRBV9 and TRBJ2-7, with 13 bases identical to TRBD2. This CDR3 has 15 amino acids. The ends lost 4 bases at V and 1 base at J; junction bases unmatched: 2. Germline CDR1 reads SGDLS; CDR2 reads YYNGEE. CDR3 in amino acids: CASSKGLAGSYEQYF. The DNA of the CDR3 is TGTGCCAGCAGCAAGGGACTAGCGGGATCCTACGAGCAGTACTTC. Supplemented by reference TRBV9 and TRBJ2-7, the full variable domain reads DSGVTQTPKHLITATGQRVTLRCSPRSGDLSVYWYQQSLDQGLQFLIQYYNGEERAKGNILERFSAQQFPDLHSELNLSSLELGDSALYFCASSKGLAGSYEQYFGPGTRLTVT.

This rearrangement joins TRBV29-1 to TRBJ2-1, with TRBD2 identical over 11 bases. This CDR3 contains 13 residues. The V segment lost 5 bases and the J segment 7 bases; nucleotides outside the gene matches: 4. The germline CDR1 and CDR2 sequences are SQVTM and ANQGSEA. The CDR3 here is CSVLGLAGNEQFF. For the CDR3, the DNA is TGCAGCGTTCTCGGACTAGCGGGTAATGAGCAGTTCTTC.

V usage is TRBV5-4 and J usage is TRBJ2-5, with TRBD2 matching over 8 bases. Germline V gene sequence: CDR1 SGHNT, CDR2 YYREEE (reference sequence). This CDR3 has 14 residues. J was trimmed by 1 base and V by 8 bases; bases with no gene match: 7. CDR3 sequence (DNA): TGTGCCAGTGGTGACCGGGGGGGCCAAGAGACCCAGTACTTC. This translates into CASGDRGGQETQYF. Based on the CDR3 plus reference TRBV5-4 and TRBJ2-5, the full variable domain is ETGVTQSPTHLIKTRGQQVTLRCSSQSGHNTVSWYQQALGQGPQFIFQYYREEENGRGNFPPRFSGLQFPNYSSELNVNALELDDSALYLCASGDRGGQETQYFGPGTRLLVL.

This rearrangement joins TRBV20-1 to TRBJ1-2, with 9 nucleotides matching TRBD1. Germline CDR1 DFQATT, CDR2 SNEGSKA (reference sequence). The V gene end was trimmed by 5 bases and the J gene end by 8 bases; junction bases not matched to a gene: 3. This CDR3 region has 11 residues. CDR3 sequence (DNA): TGCAGTGCTCACAGGGGGCCCGGCTACACCTTC. This codes for CSAHRGPGYTF.

This clone has more than one count but fewer than ten. The chain combines TRBV14 with TRBJ2-4; 7 bases align to TRBD2. Per the germline V gene, CDR1 is SGHDN and CDR2 is FVKESK. The CDR3 loop spans 16 amino acids. The trim removed 5 bases at V and 0 bases at J, leaving 7 bases unmatched. CDR3 DNA sequence: TGTGCCAGCAGCACCGCTAGCGGACTAGCCAAAAACATTCAGTACTTC. This codes for CASSTASGLAKNIQYF.

Only one count was recorded for this clone. The chain couples TRBV10-3 to TRBJ2-1; TRBD2 matches 8 bases. CDR1 ENHRY and CDR2 SYGVKD come from the germline V gene. The CDR3 extends over 15 amino acids. J lost 1 base, V lost 5 bases, and 4 bases had no gene match. CDR3 loop: CAISSTGGSYNEQFF. In DNA form, the CDR3 reads TGTGCCATCAGTAGCACGGGGGGGTCCTACAATGAGCAGTTCTTC.

This chain uses TRBV7-3 with TRBJ1-3, with 7 bases that match TRBD1. Per germline, CDR1 SGHTA and CDR2 FQGTGA. V lost 2 bases and J lost 4; bases outside the gene matches: 5. The CDR3 is 15 residues long. The CDR3 protein is CASSLSGTVGNTIYF. Written as DNA, the CDR3 is TGTGCCAGCAGCTTATCGGGGACAGTAGGAAACACCATATATTTT.

The chain carries TRBV5-5 and TRBJ1-2, with 7 bases lining up with TRBD1. Germline V CDR1 and CDR2: SGHKS, YYEKEE (reference sequence). V lost 3 bases to trimming and J lost 8 bases; unmatched junction nucleotides: 10. This CDR3 is built from 14 residues. The CDR3 loop is CASSYPTGVGGYTF. The CDR3 DNA reads as TGTGCCAGCAGCTACCCTACAGGGGTGGGGGGCTACACCTTC.

This rearrangement joins TRBV28 to TRBJ2-5; TRBD2 might be the D (6 bases). CDR3 length: 16 amino acids. The V gene's germline CDR1 is MDHEN and CDR2 SYDVKM. Deletions cut 3 bases from V and 1 base from J, with 15 bases between. CDR3 DNA: TGTGCCAGCAGTTTGAACGGCCGGGGACTCCAAGAGACCCAGTACTTC. It codes for CASSLNGRGLQETQYF.

The chain couples TRBV15 to TRBJ2-6; D is perhaps TRBD2 (6 bases). The germline gives CDR1 LNHNV, CDR2 YYDKDF (reference sequence). V lost 0 bases and J 5 bases, leaving 8 bases between the germline ends. The CDR3 length is 15 residues. DNA for the CDR3: TGTGCCACCAGCAGAGATCGGGGGAGGGCCAACGTCCTGACTTTC. Encoded protein: CATSRDRGRANVLTF.

The chain is built from TRBV12-5 and TRBJ1-5, with D hard to call. The CDR3 length is 14 residues. V lost 1 base and J lost 4, with 8 bases in between. Germline CDR1 LGHNT, CDR2 FRNRAP. CDR3 residues: CASGLGAGNQPQHF. CDR3 nucleotides: TGTGCTAGTGGTTTGGGGGCGGGGAATCAGCCCCAGCATTTT.

The chain has TRBV6-2 or TRBV6-3 and TRBJ2-4; TRBD2 agrees at 13 bases. The CDR3 runs 18 residues. The germline V gene encodes CDR1 MNHEY and CDR2 SVGEGT. The J segment lost 2 bases and the V segment lost 4 bases, leaving 8 bases of the junction unmatched. The CDR3 loop is CASSSILAGGPSKNIQYF. In DNA form, the CDR3 reads TGTGCCAGCAGTTCTATACTAGCGGGAGGGCCATCCAAAAACATTCAGTACTTC.

The rearrangement uses TRBV27 and TRBJ1-4, with 7 bases fitting TRBD1. The CDR3 loop spans 15 amino acids. With V trimmed by 5 bases and J by 4 bases, 7 bases remained unmatched. Germline CDR1 and CDR2: MNHEY and SMNVEV (reference sequence). This CDR3 is CASSTRDRLNEKLFF. The DNA of the CDR3 is TGTGCCAGCAGTACCCGGGACAGACTTAATGAAAAACTGTTTTTT.

The genes are TRBV5-4 and TRBJ2-1; 8 nucleotides match TRBD1. Trimming took 3 bases from V and 8 from J; bases not matched to a gene: 1. Germline CDR1 reads SGHNT; CDR2 reads YYREEE (reference sequence). The CDR3 spans 12 residues. The CDR3 sequence is CASSSTGDEQFF. CDR3 DNA sequence: TGTGCCAGCAGCTCGACAGGGGATGAGCAGTTCTTC. The variable domain in full, completed from reference TRBV5-4 and TRBJ2-1, reads ETGVTQSPTHLIKTRGQQVTLRCSSQSGHNTVSWYQQALGQGPQFIFQYYREEENGRGNFPPRFSGLQFPNYSSELNVNALELDDSALYLCASSSTGDEQFFGPGTRLTVL.